One and the same sample provided the 24 T cell receptor beta chains below, sequenced in a study of shared clonotypes between healthy human individuals. The repertoire was sequenced with immunoSEQ multiplex PCR; TCRdb's copy has only in-frame clones and lacks some. The sample holds 500,000 to 550,000 clones; about 96% are singletons and the top ten take around 0.067%. Sequencing was done on a sample of naive CD4+ T cells sorted from blood. Subset described: CD45RA+ positively selected. The source of these receptors is a woman aged 25-40 years in good health.

The rearrangement joins TRBV28 to TRBJ1-4; D ambiguous. Trimming shortened V by 4 bases and J by 8 bases, and 14 bases separated the two germline ends. The V gene's germline CDR1 is MDHEN and CDR2 SYDVKM. There are 14 residues in the CDR3. CDR3 protein: CASSSATEREKLFF. The CDR3 nucleotides are TGTGCCAGCAGTTCGGCCACCGAACGGGAAAAACTGTTTTTT.

The J gene is TRBJ2-7, the V gene TRBV5-4; 8 nucleotides match TRBD1. Germline loops: CDR1 SGHNT, CDR2 YYREEE (reference sequence). The CDR3 covers 13 residues. Unmatched junction bases numbered 7, after V lost 4 bases and J lost 7 bases. CDR3 sequence (DNA): TGTGCCAGCAGCATGCAGGGGGCTGAGGAGCAGTACTTC. Residues: CASSMQGAEEQYF. Full variable domain (outside the CDR3, taken from reference TRBV5-4 and TRBJ2-7): ETGVTQSPTHLIKTRGQQVTLRCSSQSGHNTVSWYQQALGQGPQFIFQYYREEENGRGNFPPRFSGLQFPNYSSELNVNALELDDSALYLCASSMQGAEEQYFGPGTRLTVT.

The genes are TRBV28 and TRBJ1-5; a weak D match, TRBD1 (5 bases). Germline assignment: CDR1 MDHEN and CDR2 SYDVKM. This CDR3 is 14 amino acids long. Between the trimmed V and J ends, which lost 5 bases and 3 bases, there was a span of 11 bases. The CDR3 DNA reads as TGTGCCAGCAGTCCGACAGTTACCAATCAGCCCCAGCATTTT. It translates to CASSPTVTNQPQHF.

The V call is TRBV28, the J call TRBJ2-7; 7 bases match TRBD2. Germline values: CDR1 MDHEN, CDR2 SYDVKM. Germline trimming cut 4 bases from V and 2 bases from J; bases unmatched to any gene: 5. The length of the CDR3 is 14 residues. The CDR3 here is CASSSGLGTYEQYF. The CDR3 region has the DNA TGTGCCAGCAGTTCAGGACTAGGCACCTACGAGCAGTACTTC.

The chain carries TRBV6-9 and TRBJ2-3; D uncertain. Trimming pared 4 bases from V and 4 bases from J, leaving 21 bases between. From germline, CDR1 is MNHGY and CDR2 SVAAGI. This CDR3 contains 17 residues. The DNA of the CDR3 is TGTGCCAGCAGTTCAGAACATAGGAATGGTGGCGCAGATACGCAGTATTTT. Protein sequence: CASSSEHRNGGADTQYF.

The V call is TRBV2, the J call TRBJ2-1; D gene ambiguous. The CDR3 loop spans 15 amino acids. Trimming cost V 3 bases and J 1 base, with 10 bases left between them. CDR1 SNHLY and CDR2 FYNNEI come from the germline V gene. In DNA form, the CDR3 reads TGTGCCAGCAGTGAGGACCTAGAGTCCTACAATGAGCAGTTCTTC. It codes for CASSEDLESYNEQFF. Looking up the rest from reference TRBV2 and TRBJ2-1 gives the full variable domain: EPEVTQTPSHQVTQMGQEVILRCVPISNHLYFYWYRQILGQKVEFLVSFYNNEISEKSEIFDDQFSVERPDGSNFTLKIRSTKLEDSAMYFCASSEDLESYNEQFFGPGTRLTVL.

V gene TRBV5-1 combines with J gene TRBJ2-2, with 12 bases lining up with TRBD1. The germline CDR1 and CDR2 sequences are SGHRS and YFSETQ. V lost 4 bases, J lost 11 bases, and 9 bases stayed unmatched. CDR3 length equals 15 residues. CDR3 nucleotide sequence: TGCGCCAGCAGCATCCCGGGACAGGGGGCGCGTGAGCTGTTTTTT. Translated: CASSIPGQGARELFF.

This clone appeared once. The chain couples TRBV7-9 to TRBJ2-7; a weak D match, TRBD2 (5 bases). With 0 bases removed from V and 2 bases from J, the gap between germline ends came to 17 bases. The CDR3 spans 17 residues. Germline V gene data show CDR1 as SEHNR and CDR2 as FQNEAQ (reference sequence). The CDR3 DNA reads as TGTGCCAGCAGCTTAGCGCCTGTGAGGGCGAGAACCTACGAGCAGTACTTC. Its protein is CASSLAPVRARTYEQYF.

Note on this clone: Within the sample, other DNA sequences also encode this same CDR3. This chain joins TRBV28 and TRBJ2-3; no clear D gene. With 5 bases removed from V and 2 bases from J, the gap between germline ends came to 5 bases. This CDR3 comprises 12 residues. Germline-derived CDR1 and CDR2 are MDHEN and SYDVKM. The CDR3 region has the DNA TGTGCCAGCAGTCCGTCCACAGATACGCAGTATTTT. Protein: CASSPSTDTQYF.

J is TRBJ2-1 and V is TRBV19; 7 positions match TRBD1. This CDR3 region has 15 residues. Germline V gives CDR1 LNHDA, CDR2 SQIVND (reference sequence). After removal of 5 bases from V and 7 bases from J, the junction contained 11 bases not matched to a gene. The CDR3 nucleotides are TGTGCCAGTAGTTCCCGGGACAGAGAAAGGAATGAGCAGTTCTTC. This sequence encodes CASSSRDRERNEQFF.

V usage is TRBV19 and J usage is TRBJ1-2; 7 nucleotides match TRBD1. The CDR3 is 12 amino acids. V gave up 8 bases and J gave up 6 bases; unmatched junction bases: 6. The V gene's germline CDR1 is LNHDA and CDR2 SQIVND (reference sequence). The chain's CDR3 is CASEGARDGYTF. The CDR3 DNA is TGTGCCAGTGAGGGGGCTAGGGATGGCTACACCTTC.

The rearrangement uses TRBV5-1 and TRBJ1-2; D gene uncertain. This CDR3 has 14 residues. With 5 bases removed from V and 2 bases from J, the gap between germline ends came to 13 bases. Per germline, CDR1 SGHRS and CDR2 YFSETQ. CDR3 loop: CASSVTDPNYGYTF. CDR3 DNA: TGCGCCAGCAGTGTAACAGACCCCAACTATGGCTACACCTTC.

This chain links TRBV7-8 with TRBJ1-5; D remains unclear. Per the germline V gene, CDR1 is SGHVS and CDR2 is FQNEAQ. This CDR3 spans 18 amino acids. Trimming removed 1 base from V and 2 bases from J, with 18 bases in between. The CDR3 nucleotides are TGTGCCAGCAGCTTAGACTCAAGACGCTCAGGTGGCAATCAGCCCCAGCATTTT. Its protein is CASSLDSRRSGGNQPQHF.

The chain employs TRBV7-9 and TRBJ1-1; D possibly corresponds to TRBD1 (5 bases). Trimming stripped 5 bases from V and 4 bases from J, with 17 bases between. CDR1 and CDR2 (germline): SEHNR, FQNEAQ (reference sequence). The CDR3 consists of 15 residues. CDR3 nucleotides: TGTGCCAGCAGCCCCTCCGATAGGGGAGTCACTGAAGCTTTCTTT. Its protein is CASSPSDRGVTEAFF.

This sequence joins TRBV28 and TRBJ1-2; 9 bases map to TRBD1. Germline CDR1 and CDR2: MDHEN and SYDVKM. Losses at the gene ends were 5 bases for V and 4 bases for J; bases not matched to a gene: 8. The CDR3 covers 15 residues. CDR3 sequence reads: CASSLTGGVGYGYTF. The CDR3 nucleotides are TGTGCCAGCAGTCTGACAGGGGGAGTTGGCTATGGCTACACCTTC.

This CDR3 is CSARDGQGYTF. CDR3 in DNA: TGCAGTGCCCGCGACGGGCAGGGCTACACCTTC. V is TRBV20-1 and J is TRBJ1-2; unclear D gene. CDR1 and CDR2 from the germline V gene are DFQATT and SNEGSKA (reference sequence). The CDR3 has 11 residues. The V end lost 6 bases, the J end lost 8 bases, and 13 bases lay between the germline ends.

This sequence joins TRBV6-1 and TRBJ2-1, with TRBD2 matching 12 bases. The CDR3 totals 14 residues. V shed 7 bases, J shed 6 bases, and the junction held 4 bases outside the gene matches. CDR1 and CDR2 (germline): MNHNS, SASEGT. CDR3 sequence (DNA): TGTGCCAGCAAGACTAGCGGGAGAGGCAATGAGCAGTTCTTC. Its protein is CASKTSGRGNEQFF.

The chain links TRBV7-9 to TRBJ1-2; no reliable D call. From germline, CDR1 is SEHNR and CDR2 FQNEAQ (reference sequence). Trimming shortened V by 0 bases and J by 6 bases, and 14 bases separated the two germline ends. CDR3 length: 15 residues. Written as DNA, the CDR3 is TGTGCCAGCAGCTTAGCGCAAAAGGGCAGCGATGGCTACACCTTC. Its translation is CASSLAQKGSDGYTF.

The J gene is TRBJ1-4, the V gene TRBV5-1; D ambiguous. This CDR3 has 13 amino acids. Trimming cost V 0 bases and J 5 bases, with 5 bases left between them. Germline loops: CDR1 SGHRS, CDR2 YFSETQ. The CDR3 DNA sequence: TGCGCCAGCAGCTTGGCCAAGAATGAAAAACTGTTTTTT. Translated, it gives CASSLAKNEKLFF.

This rearrangement joins TRBV11-2 to TRBJ2-3; TRBD2 might be the D (6 bases). The V gene's germline CDR1 is SGHAT and CDR2 FQNNGV. V was clipped by 6 bases and J by 1 base, with 14 bases between them. The length of the CDR3 is 15 residues. The DNA for the CDR3 is TGTGCCAGCAGTCCAACGGGACTCCGCACAGATACGCAGTATTTT. It is translated as CASSPTGLRTDTQYF.

V gene TRBV28 combines with J gene TRBJ1-2, with 9 bases identical to TRBD1. CDR1 and CDR2 (germline): MDHEN, SYDVKM. The J segment lost 10 bases and the V segment lost 2 bases, leaving 2 bases of the junction unmatched. This CDR3 has 12 residues. CDR3 sequence reads: CASSLGTGYYTF. CDR3 nucleotide sequence: TGTGCCAGCAGTTTAGGGACAGGGTACTACACCTTC.

The count of this clone is one. The CDR3 reads CASSPRLAGGPFRGEQFF. For the CDR3, the DNA is TGTGCCAGCAGCCCCCGACTAGCGGGAGGGCCGTTTCGTGGTGAGCAGTTCTTC. The rearrangement joins TRBV7-9 to TRBJ2-1; 14 nucleotides match TRBD2. CDR1 SEHNR and CDR2 FQNEAQ come from the germline V gene (reference sequence). This CDR3 has 18 residues. The junction had 15 bases not matched to a gene; V was cut back by 5 bases and J by 9 bases.

The chain links TRBV18 to TRBJ2-7; no definite D call. CDR3 length: 15 residues. V gave up 0 bases and J gave up 5 bases, with 14 bases separating them. CDR1 and CDR2 from the germline V gene are KGHSH and LQKENI. The CDR3 DNA reads as TGTGCCAGCTCACCACCGGGCGGCCCCCGGGACGAGCAGTACTTC. Translation: CASSPPGGPRDEQYF.

This rearrangement joins TRBV28 to TRBJ2-7, with 8 nucleotides matching TRBD1. V gave up 5 bases and J gave up 2 bases; unmatched junction bases: 5. The CDR3 covers 14 residues. Per the germline V gene, CDR1 is MDHEN and CDR2 is SYDVKM. CDR3 DNA sequence: TGTGCCAGCAGTCGCCGGGACAGGACCTACGAGCAGTACTTC. This sequence encodes CASSRRDRTYEQYF.